The 13 T cell receptor beta chains below all came from one sample that was sequenced in a study of STAT5B mutations in CD4+ large granular lymphocyte leukemia. Produced via immunoSEQ multiplex PCR; TCRdb's table is partial and in-frame only. The data hold around 34,000 clones, with approximately 86% observed a single time. The sequenced sample consisted of CD4+ T cells from blood buffy coats. These receptors came from a human donor in good health.

V usage is TRBV7-9 and J usage is TRBJ2-2; tentatively, D is TRBD1 (7 bases). Looked up from germline, CDR1 is SEHNR and CDR2 is FQNEAQ (reference sequence). The CDR3 is 15 residues long. Trimming took off 3 bases at V and 5 bases at J, with 13 bases between the two ends. DNA of the CDR3: TGTGCCAGCAGCTTGACAGGGAGGAGGACCGGGGAGCTGTTTTTT. Its protein is CASSLTGRRTGELFF.

The chain carries TRBV5-1 and TRBJ2-7, with D perhaps TRBD1 (5 bases). Germline V CDR1 and CDR2: SGHRS, YFSETQ. The CDR3 spans 14 residues. V was clipped by 2 bases and J by 2 bases, with 11 bases between them. CDR3 nucleotides: TGCGCCAGCAGCTTCCAGGGTCAGGCCTACGAGCAGTACTTC. As protein: CASSFQGQAYEQYF.

The J gene is TRBJ2-1, the V gene TRBV7-6, with 11 bases lining up with TRBD2. Germline-derived CDR1 and CDR2 are SGHVS and FNYEAQ. V trimming: 1 base; J trimming: 5 bases; junction bases outside the gene matches: 7. CDR3 size: 17 residues. CDR3 in amino acids: CASSLDNGLAGHNEQFF. The CDR3 DNA reads TGTGCCAGCAGCTTAGATAACGGACTAGCGGGTCACAATGAGCAGTTCTTC.

CDR3 in amino acids: CASSYSDSRDEQYF. The CDR3 DNA is TGTGCCAGCAGTTACAGTGACTCGAGAGACGAGCAGTACTTC. The rearrangement joins TRBV6-5 to TRBJ2-7; no clear D gene. Germline assignment: CDR1 MNHEY and CDR2 SVGAGI. V lost 2 bases and J lost 5, with 13 bases in between. This CDR3 has 14 amino acids.

This chain connects TRBV7-2 to TRBJ1-1, with a possible D match to TRBD1 (6 bases). Per germline, CDR1 SGHTA and CDR2 FQGNSA. Trimming took off 0 bases at V and 0 bases at J, with 8 bases between the two ends. The CDR3 totals 15 residues. This CDR3 is CASSLAGHMNTEAFF. DNA of the CDR3: TGTGCCAGCAGCTTAGCGGGACACATGAACACTGAAGCTTTCTTT.

The chain is built from TRBV28 and TRBJ1-5; D perhaps matches TRBD1 (6 bases). Germline lookup yields CDR1 MDHEN and CDR2 SYDVKM. The CDR3 is 15 amino acids. V lost 4 bases to trimming and J lost 4 bases, with 14 bases between them. CDR3 sequence (DNA): TGTGCCAGCAGTTCTTTCGGGGGCAGGAATCAGCCCCAGCATTTT. This codes for CASSSFGGRNQPQHF.

This sequence joins TRBV5-6 and TRBJ1-2; TRBD1 aligns across 7 bases. Germline-derived CDR1 and CDR2 are SGHDT and YYEEEE. This CDR3 contains 13 residues. Losses at the gene ends were 5 bases for V and 8 bases for J; bases not matched to a gene: 9. DNA of the CDR3: TGTGCCAGCAGGTTGACAGGGAGGGGCGGCTACACCTTC. This sequence encodes CASRLTGRGGYTF.

This chain connects TRBV18 to TRBJ1-4; D is possibly TRBD1 (5 bases). The CDR3 is 16 amino acids. Trimming removed 5 bases at V and 5 bases at J, with 18 bases between. Germline-derived CDR1 and CDR2 are KGHSH and LQKENI. The CDR3 reads CASSSQDGTTNEKLFF. CDR3 nucleotide sequence: TGTGCCAGCTCATCACAGGACGGGACTACAAATGAAAAACTGTTTTTT.

The chain couples TRBV15 to TRBJ2-5; the D call may be TRBD1 or TRBD2 (7 bases each). Trimming removed 4 bases at V and 2 bases at J, with 14 bases between. The CDR3 spans 15 residues. CDR1 is LNHNV, CDR2 YYDKDF, per germline (reference sequence). CDR3 in DNA: TGTGCCACCAGCACCCAGGGGGGGGGACAAGAGACCCAGTACTTC. Encoded protein: CATSTQGGGQETQYF.

The chain employs TRBV29-1 and TRBJ2-3; no reliable D call. The germline CDR1 and CDR2 sequences are SQVTM and ANQGSEA. The CDR3 loop spans 14 amino acids. Trimming shortened V by 0 bases and J by 6 bases, and 13 bases separated the two germline ends. CDR3 region: CSVEDVPGLDTQYF. The CDR3, as DNA: TGCAGCGTTGAAGATGTACCTGGCCTGGATACGCAGTATTTT.

This sequence joins TRBV6-1 and TRBJ1-2; D might be TRBD1 (6 bases). The ends were cut back, 5 bases at V and 6 bases at J, with 13 bases in the middle. Looked up from germline, CDR1 is MNHNS and CDR2 is SASEGT. This CDR3 comprises 13 residues. The CDR3 is CASSPDGGDGYTF. The DNA for the CDR3 is TGTGCCAGCAGTCCCGACGGGGGCGATGGCTACACCTTC.

The chain has TRBV5-5 and TRBJ2-1, with 8 bases fitting TRBD2. V was clipped by 2 bases and J by 5 bases; unmatched bases: 12. The germline V gene encodes CDR1 SGHKS and CDR2 YYEKEE (reference sequence). This CDR3 spans 17 amino acids. The CDR3 region is CASSFLLPGGRHNEQFF. Written as DNA, the CDR3 is TGTGCCAGCAGCTTCCTCCTCCCGGGAGGGAGACACAATGAGCAGTTCTTC.

The chain joins TRBV11-2 to TRBJ2-1, with D unclear. Germline-derived CDR1 and CDR2 are SGHAT and FQNNGV. V was clipped by 6 bases and J by 5 bases, with 14 bases between them. This CDR3 is 14 amino acids long. CDR3 in DNA: TGTGCCAGCAGGCACCCTAACAGACACAATGAGCAGTTCTTC. Its translation is CASRHPNRHNEQFF.